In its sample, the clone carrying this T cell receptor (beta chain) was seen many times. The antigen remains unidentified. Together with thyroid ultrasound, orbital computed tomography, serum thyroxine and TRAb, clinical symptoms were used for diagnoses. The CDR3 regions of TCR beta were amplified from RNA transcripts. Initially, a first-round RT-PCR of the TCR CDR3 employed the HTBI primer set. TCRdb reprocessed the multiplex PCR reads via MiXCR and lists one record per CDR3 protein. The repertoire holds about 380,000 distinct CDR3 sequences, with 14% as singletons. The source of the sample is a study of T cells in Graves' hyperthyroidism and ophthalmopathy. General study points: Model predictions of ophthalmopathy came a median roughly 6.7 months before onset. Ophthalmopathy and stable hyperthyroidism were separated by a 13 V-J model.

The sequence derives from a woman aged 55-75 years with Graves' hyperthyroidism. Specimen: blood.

The CDR3 DNA reads TGCAGCGTTGAAGAGGCCACAGTGACAGATACGCAGTATTTT. Protein sequence: CSVEEATVTDTQYF. This chain connects TRBV29-1 to TRBJ2-3, with no clear D. Deletions cut 0 bases from V and 3 bases from J, with 10 bases between. This CDR3 comprises 14 residues. CDR1 and CDR2 (germline): SQVTM, ANQGSEA.